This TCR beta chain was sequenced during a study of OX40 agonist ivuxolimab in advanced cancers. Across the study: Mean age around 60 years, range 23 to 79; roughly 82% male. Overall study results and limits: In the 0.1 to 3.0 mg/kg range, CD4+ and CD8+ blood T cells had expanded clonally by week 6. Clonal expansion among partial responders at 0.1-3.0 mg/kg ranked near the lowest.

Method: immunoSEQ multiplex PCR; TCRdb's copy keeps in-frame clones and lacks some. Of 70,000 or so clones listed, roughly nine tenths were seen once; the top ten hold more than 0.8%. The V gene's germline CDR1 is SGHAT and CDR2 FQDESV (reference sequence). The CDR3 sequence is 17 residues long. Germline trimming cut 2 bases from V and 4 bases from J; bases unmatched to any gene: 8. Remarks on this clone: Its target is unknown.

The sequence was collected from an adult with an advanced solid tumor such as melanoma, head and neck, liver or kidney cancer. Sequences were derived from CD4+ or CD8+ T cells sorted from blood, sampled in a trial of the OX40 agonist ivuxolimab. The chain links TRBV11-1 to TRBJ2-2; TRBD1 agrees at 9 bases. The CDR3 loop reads CASSLRPGQGFTGELFF. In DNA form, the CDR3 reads TGTGCCAGCAGCTTACGGCCGGGACAGGGCTTCACCGGGGAGCTGTTTTTT. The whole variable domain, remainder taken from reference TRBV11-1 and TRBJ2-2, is EAEVAQSPRYKITEKSQAVAFWCDPISGHATLYWYRQILGQGPELLVQFQDESVVDDSQLPKDRFSAERLKGVDSTLKIQPAELGDSAMYLCASSLRPGQGFTGELFFGEGSRLTVL.